Shown below are 32 T cell receptor beta chains from a single sample sequenced in a study of T-cell reconstitution after alpha-beta-depleted transplantation in children. A TCRbeta library incorporating unique molecular identifiers was prepared. MiXCR was run by TCRdb on the PCR reads, yielding one entry per CDR3 protein. The table lists some 200,000 distinct CDR3 sequences, 6.3% of them singletons, with 4.5% in the top ten. The sequencing here drew on PBMCs, taken before TCRalphabeta/CD19-depleted stem cell transplant. The receptors derive from a girl less than two years old with combined immunodeficiency, due to receive a stem cell transplant.

This clonotype was seen many times. This chain connects TRBV27 to TRBJ2-6; maybe TRBD1 (6 bases). V lost 1 base and J 0 bases, leaving 16 bases between the germline ends. This CDR3 contains 19 residues. CDR1 and CDR2 (germline): MNHEY, SMNVEV (reference sequence). Here the CDR3 reads CASSLFRTEVNSGANVLTF. CDR3 coding DNA: TGTGCCAGCAGTTTATTCAGGACAGAGGTAAACTCTGGGGCCAACGTCCTGACTTTC.

In its sample, this clonotype was seen many times. The V and J genes are TRBV20-1 and TRBJ2-3; a possible D gene is TRBD1 (5 bases). Looked up from germline, CDR1 is DFQATT and CDR2 is SNEGSKA (reference sequence). V lost 6 bases and J lost 5, with 18 bases in between. There are 14 residues in the CDR3. CDR3 residues: CSASQWGEVDTQYF. The CDR3 nucleotides read TGCAGTGCCTCACAATGGGGCGAGGTAGATACGCAGTATTTT.

This clonotype was observed at least ten times. The CDR3 DNA reads TGTGCCAGCACTCCAGGGGGTTTTACCTACGAGCAGTACTTC. Encoded protein: CASTPGGFTYEQYF. This chain connects TRBV28 to TRBJ2-7, with 7 positions matching TRBD1. The CDR3 runs to 14 residues. Germline V gene lookup returns CDR1 MDHEN and CDR2 SYDVKM. V shed 7 bases and J 2 bases; nucleotides not matched to a gene: 8.

This clonotype was seen at least ten times. The chain has TRBV29-1 and TRBJ2-7; tentatively, D is TRBD1 (5 bases). The germline V gene encodes CDR1 SQVTM and CDR2 ANQGSEA. V dropped 3 bases and J dropped 9 bases, with 21 bases sitting between them. The CDR3 consists of 14 residues. CDR3 sequence: CSVELEQAEFRQYF. CDR3 DNA: TGCAGCGTTGAGTTGGAACAGGCGGAATTTAGGCAGTACTTC.

This clonotype was found a few times. This chain joins TRBV21-1 and TRBJ2-6. TRBV21-1 is classified as a pseudogene. The CDR3 contains 13 residues. The CDR3 DNA follows: TGTGCCAGCAGCAAAGATCGGGCCAACGTCCTGACTTTC. This codes for CASSKDRANVLTF.

This clonotype was seen ten or more times. The chain couples TRBV5-4 to TRBJ2-2, with TRBD2 matching 9 bases. The CDR3 consists of 14 residues. Germline-derived CDR1 and CDR2 are SGHNT and YYREEE (reference sequence). The V gene end was trimmed by 6 bases and the J gene end by 6 bases; junction bases not matched to a gene: 6. Here the CDR3 DNA reads TGTGCCAGCAACTCCGGGACTAGCCCCGGGGAGCTGTTTTTT. It is translated as CASNSGTSPGELFF.

This clonotype was observed many times. The chain couples TRBV6-2 or TRBV6-3 to TRBJ1-5, with a tentative D call TRBD1 (5 bases). The CDR3 loop spans 11 amino acids. The V end was cut by 4 bases, the J end by 12 bases, with 10 bases between. CDR1 and CDR2 from the germline V gene are MNHEY and SVGEGT. The CDR3 nucleotides read TGTGCCAGCAGTTCGGGGGTAGGCCAGCATTTT. It encodes CASSSGVGQHF.

This clonotype was picked up many times. This chain joins TRBV7-3 and TRBJ2-7; TRBD2 matches 8 bases. This CDR3 spans 14 amino acids. CDR1 is SGHTA and CDR2 is FQGTGA in the germline V gene. With V trimmed by 3 bases and J by 3 bases, 4 bases remained unmatched. CDR3 DNA: TGTGCCAGCAGCTTGGCGGGGGGCGTCTACGAGCAGTACTTC. Translation gives CASSLAGGVYEQYF.

This clonotype was seen ten or more times. The chain links TRBV27 to TRBJ2-7; no clear D gene. The CDR3 is 14 residues long. Germline V CDR1 and CDR2: MNHEY, SMNVEV (reference sequence). V lost 5 bases, J lost 3 bases, and 14 bases lay in between. The CDR3 protein is CASSPSSSSYEQYF. CDR3 bases: TGTGCCAGCAGTCCATCAAGTAGCAGCTACGAGCAGTACTTC.

Many counts were recorded for this clonotype. This chain links TRBV7-2 with TRBJ2-3; 8 bases align to TRBD2. Germline values: CDR1 SGHTA, CDR2 FQGNSA. The CDR3 has 15 amino acids. The V and J ends lost 4 bases and 4 bases, in that order; junction bases with no gene match: 7. In DNA form, the CDR3 reads TGTGCCAGCAGCTCCGGGGGGGTGCGCGCAGATACGCAGTATTTT. This translates into CASSSGGVRADTQYF.

In its sample, this clonotype was seen many times. The DNA for the CDR3 is TGTGCCAGCGGGAATACGCAGTATTTT. Its translation: CASGNTQYF. The gene calls are TRBV11-2 and TRBJ2-3, with D hard to call. Per germline, CDR1 SGHAT and CDR2 FQNNGV. The CDR3 loop spans 9 amino acids. V lost 8 bases and J lost 7, with 4 bases in between.

This clonotype was counted many times. The V and J genes are TRBV6-1 and TRBJ2-1; D gene uncertain. The V end was cut by 1 base, the J end by 0 bases, with 7 bases between. Germline loops: CDR1 MNHNS, CDR2 SASEGT. This CDR3 is built from 15 residues. CDR3 sequence reads: CASSEDRSSYNEQFF. The CDR3 coding sequence is TGTGCCAGCAGTGAAGACAGAAGCTCCTACAATGAGCAGTTCTTC.

The table lists this clonotype with many counts. The chain carries TRBV6-1 and TRBJ2-3; a possible D gene is TRBD2 (6 bases). V lost 5 bases and J 0 bases, leaving 15 bases between the germline ends. Germline values: CDR1 MNHNS, CDR2 SASEGT. This CDR3 spans 16 amino acids. The CDR3 region is CASSTGGGASTDTQYF. The CDR3 nucleotides read TGTGCCAGCAGTACGGGCGGCGGGGCTAGCACAGATACGCAGTATTTT.

This chain joins TRBV20-1 and TRBJ2-3, with a weak D call TRBD1 (6 bases). Looked up from germline, CDR1 is DFQATT and CDR2 is SNEGSKA (reference sequence). The CDR3 sequence is 14 residues long. V lost 4 bases and J 5 bases, leaving 16 bases between the germline ends. This chain's CDR3 is CSATRGSWGDTQYF. The CDR3 coding sequence is TGCAGTGCTACTAGGGGGAGTTGGGGAGATACGCAGTATTTT.

This clonotype was seen a handful of times. The V gene is TRBV28, the J gene TRBJ2-7; D remains ambiguous. V shed 6 bases and J shed 5 bases, with 11 bases lying between them. CDR3 length: 12 amino acids. Germline V gene lookup returns CDR1 MDHEN and CDR2 SYDVKM. CDR3 DNA: TGTGCCAGCAGCCTTGTCGTCAACGAGCAGTACTTC. This encodes CASSLVVNEQYF. The full variable domain, in which reference TRBV28 and TRBJ2-7 provide the parts outside the CDR3, is DVKVTQSSRYLVKRTGEKVFLECVQDMDHENMFWYRQDPGLGLRLIYFSYDVKMKEKGDIPEGYSVSREKKERFSLILESASTNQTSMYLCASSLVVNEQYFGPGTRLTVT.

The chain couples TRBV9 to TRBJ2-1; 15 positions match TRBD2. The V gene's germline CDR1 is SGDLS and CDR2 YYNGEE. J lost 8 bases, V lost 4 bases, and 7 bases had no gene match. The CDR3 runs to 16 residues. The DNA of the CDR3 is TGTGCCAGCAGCTCAGGACTAGCGGGGGGGCTGGATGAGCAGTTCTTC. Translated: CASSSGLAGGLDEQFF.

This clonotype was recorded at least ten times. The V gene is TRBV4-1, the J gene TRBJ1-1; 9 bases match TRBD1. V lost 4 bases, J lost 5 bases, and 8 bases stayed unmatched. CDR1 is MGHRA and CDR2 is YSYEKL in the germline V gene. The length of the CDR3 is 15 residues. The CDR3 nucleotides read TGCGCCAGCAGCCCAAACAGGGGGCGGTTAACTGAAGCTTTCTTT. Protein product: CASSPNRGRLTEAFF.

The J gene is TRBJ2-1, the V gene TRBV5-1; no clear D. V was trimmed by 4 bases and J by 2 bases, leaving 13 bases between them. The CDR3 runs to 15 residues. CDR1 and CDR2 from the germline V gene are SGHRS and YFSETQ. The CDR3 loop is CASSPYVGPYNEQFF. In DNA form, the CDR3 reads TGCGCCAGCAGCCCCTACGTTGGACCCTACAATGAGCAGTTCTTC.

The chain carries TRBV11-2 and TRBJ1-3, with unresolved D. There are 14 residues in the CDR3. V was cut by 2 bases and J by 0 bases, with 5 bases left in between. Germline V lookup: CDR1 SGHAT, CDR2 FQNNGV. The CDR3 reads CASSLWPSGNTIYF. The CDR3 DNA reads as TGTGCCAGCAGCTTATGGCCCTCTGGAAACACCATATATTTT.

The rearrangement uses TRBV28 and TRBJ2-7, with 8 positions matching TRBD2. Germline V gene sequence: CDR1 MDHEN, CDR2 SYDVKM. The CDR3 extends over 14 amino acids. The ends lost 6 bases at V and 3 bases at J; junction bases unmatched: 7. DNA of the CDR3: TGTGCCAGCAGCCGAGCGGGAGTCATCTACGAGCAGTACTTC. Amino acid sequence: CASSRAGVIYEQYF.

This clonotype was counted many times. The V gene is TRBV3-1, the J gene TRBJ2-7, with a weak D call TRBD2 (6 bases). Trimming took off 0 bases at V and 6 bases at J, with 15 bases between the two ends. CDR3 length: 15 amino acids. Germline V CDR1 and CDR2: LGHDT, YNNKEL (reference sequence). The CDR3 DNA reads TGTGCCAGCAGCCAAGATTGGGGGGAAAGGGTCGAGCAGTACTTC. Protein sequence: CASSQDWGERVEQYF.

At least ten counts were recorded for this clonotype. This rearrangement joins TRBV12-3 or TRBV12-4 to TRBJ2-2; perhaps TRBD1 as D (5 bases). This CDR3 has 14 residues. Trimming stripped 3 bases from V and 7 bases from J, with 12 bases between. CDR3 region: CASSFEGAVGELFF. The CDR3 DNA sequence: TGTGCCAGCAGTTTTGAAGGGGCGGTCGGGGAGCTGTTTTTT.

This clonotype has ten or more counts. At one end the junction does not follow the germline gene, possibly because of a read error. V is TRBV2 and J is TRBJ2-2; TRBD2 matches 8 bases. This CDR3 is built from 14 residues. Germline-derived CDR1 and CDR2 are SNHLY and FYNNEI. Here the CDR3 DNA reads TGTGCCAGCAGTTTTAGCGGGAACCCCGGGGAGCTGTTTTTT. This sequence encodes CASSFSGNPGELFF.

This clonotype has a count of ten or more. The chain links TRBV19 to TRBJ1-5, with D unresolved. This CDR3 contains 15 residues. V was trimmed by 6 bases and J by 0 bases, leaving 12 bases between them. The germline CDR1 and CDR2 sequences are LNHDA and SQIVND (reference sequence). CDR3 in DNA: TGTGCCAGTAGGTTGAGCCTGTATAGCAATCAGCCCCAGCATTTT. Encoded protein: CASRLSLYSNQPQHF. Drawing the rest from reference TRBV19 and TRBJ1-5, the complete variable domain is DGGITQSPKYLFRKEGQNVTLSCEQNLNHDAMYWYRQDPGQGLRLIYYSQIVNDFQKGDIAEGYSVSREKKESFPLTVTSAQKNPTAFYLCASRLSLYSNQPQHFGDGTRLSIL.

V usage is TRBV20-1 and J usage is TRBJ1-2, with D uncertain. Per the germline V gene, CDR1 is DFQATT and CDR2 is SNEGSKA (reference sequence). V was shortened by 2 bases and J by 2 bases, with 15 bases between the two germline ends. The CDR3 runs 15 residues. The CDR3 region is CSARHPQSTNYGYTF. CDR3 DNA sequence: TGCAGTGCTAGACATCCCCAGTCTACCAACTATGGCTACACCTTC.

Many counts were recorded for this clonotype. J is TRBJ1-1 and V is TRBV12-3 or TRBV12-4; no clear D gene. The CDR3 runs 14 residues. V was clipped by 2 bases and J by 4 bases, with 11 bases between them. Written as DNA, the CDR3 is TGTGCCAGCAGTTTAACCGGGGAGGGCACTGAAGCTTTCTTT. Its protein product is CASSLTGEGTEAFF.

There are many counts of this clonotype. This chain uses TRBV28 with TRBJ2-2; tentatively, D is TRBD1 (6 bases). The germline CDR1 and CDR2 sequences are MDHEN and SYDVKM. The V end lost 6 bases, the J end lost 1 base, and 9 bases lay between the germline ends. CDR3 length: 14 residues. CDR3 region: CASRQGENTGELFF. The CDR3 nucleotides read TGTGCCAGCAGACAGGGAGAGAACACCGGGGAGCTGTTTTTT.

This clonotype was counted ten times or more. The rearrangement uses TRBV7-9 and TRBJ2-2; tentative D call: TRBD1 (6 bases). This CDR3 is built from 17 residues. V dropped 1 base and J dropped 5 bases, with 17 bases sitting between them. The germline gives CDR1 SEHNR, CDR2 FQNEAQ (reference sequence). CDR3 DNA sequence: TGTGCCAGCAGCTTAGTAACAGGGTTCGAGTATACCGGGGAGCTGTTTTTT. This sequence encodes CASSLVTGFEYTGELFF.

This clonotype has at least ten counts. The CDR3 protein is CASSFPTALQGGYGYTF. CDR3 nucleotides: TGTGCCAGCAGCTTCCCTACGGCCCTTCAGGGGGGCTATGGCTACACCTTC. The rearrangement joins TRBV7-2 to TRBJ1-2, with 7 bases identical to TRBD1. The germline CDR1 and CDR2 sequences are SGHTA and FQGNSA. The CDR3 sequence is 17 residues long. The trim removed 3 bases at V and 4 bases at J, leaving 14 bases unmatched.

This clonotype was seen a few times. The rearrangement links TRBV19 to TRBJ2-1, with 9 bases that match TRBD2. Germline V CDR1 and CDR2: LNHDA, SQIVND (reference sequence). After removal of 3 bases from V and 3 bases from J, the junction contained 9 bases not matched to a gene. The CDR3 consists of 17 residues. CDR3 in DNA: TGTGCCAGTAGTATTAGTTTGCGGGAGGGCCACTACAATGAGCAGTTCTTC. Amino acid sequence: CASSISLREGHYNEQFF. The full variable domain, with the rest looked up from reference TRBV19 and TRBJ2-1, is DGGITQSPKYLFRKEGQNVTLSCEQNLNHDAMYWYRQDPGQGLRLIYYSQIVNDFQKGDIAEGYSVSREKKESFPLTVTSAQKNPTAFYLCASSISLREGHYNEQFFGPGTRLTVL.

This clonotype was observed many times. CDR3 in amino acids: CASSEAPNEQFF. The CDR3 nucleotides are TGTGCCAGCAGTGAAGCGCCAAATGAGCAGTTCTTC. V gene TRBV2 combines with J gene TRBJ2-1, with D unresolved. Per the germline V gene, CDR1 is SNHLY and CDR2 is FYNNEI. The V end lost 0 bases, the J end lost 7 bases, and 4 bases lay between the germline ends. This CDR3 contains 12 residues.

This clonotype appeared many times. The chain recombines TRBV10-3 with TRBJ2-7; 7 nucleotides line up with TRBD1. Germline lookup yields CDR1 ENHRY and CDR2 SYGVKD. CDR3 length: 14 residues. Trimming took 4 bases from V and 2 from J; bases not matched to a gene: 5. CDR3 region: CAISGGQTTYEQYF. In nucleotides, the CDR3 is TGTGCCATCAGTGGGGGACAGACAACCTACGAGCAGTACTTC.